The entry that follows covers one T cell receptor beta chain sequence. The sample belongs to a study of shared clonotypes between healthy human individuals. Only in-frame clones appear in the TCRdb table, and some are missing; sequencing was by immunoSEQ multiplex PCR. The sample shows approximately 500,000 clones, around 96% of them seen only once. Sequencing was performed on naive CD4+ T cells sorted from blood. Indicated subset: CD45RA+ positively selected. This receptor was obtained from a young woman in good health.

The CDR3 DNA reads as TGTGCCAGCAACCCAGCGGGAGAAGAGACCCAGTACTTC. Translating it yields CASNPAGEETQYF. The chain has TRBV6-1 and TRBJ2-5; 8 nucleotides agree with TRBD2. Germline-derived CDR1 and CDR2 are MNHNS and SASEGT. Unmatched junction bases numbered 4, after V lost 7 bases and J lost 3 bases. There are 13 residues in the CDR3.